A selection of T cell receptor beta chains follows, all from one sample in a study of cytomegalovirus exposure and HLA in healthy donors. Measured with immunoSEQ multiplex PCR; TCRdb has only the in-frame clones, and not every one. Of about 150,000 clones listed, around 81% are singletons. The sequenced material came from PBMCs. The receptors originated from a middle-aged man in good health and CMV-seronegative. CDR3s include the opening cysteine and the closing phenylalanine or tryptophan. A D gene is named only where the DNA matches it firmly. Part of the rows lack a size; the others show once, few, many or a class for expanded clones.

>TRBJ1-1|.|TRBD1|TRBV11-3
TGTGCCAGCAGCTTATTAGGGACAGGGAGGACTGAAGCTTTCTTT
CASSLLGTGRTEAFF
>TRBJ1-2|.|.|TRBV28
TGTGCCAGCAGTTTAGAACATGGTTATGGCTACACCTTC
CASSLEHGYGYTF
>TRBJ1-1|few|TRBD1|TRBV27
TGTGCCAGCAGTTGGGACAGCTTCCCGAACACTGAAGCTTTCTTT
CASSWDSFPNTEAFF
>TRBJ2-2|.|TRBD1|TRBV30
TGTGCCGCCTCCGGGACAGGGAACACCGGGGAGCTGTTTTTT
CAASGTGNTGELFF
>TRBJ1-1|.|.|TRBV18
TGTGCCAGCTCACCAGGGCACGGTATGAACACTGAAGCTTTCTTT
CASSPGHGMNTEAFF
>TRBJ2-3|.|TRBD2|TRBV19
TGTGCCAGTAGTGATGCGGGAGCAACAGATACGCAGTATTTT
CASSDAGATDTQYF
>TRBJ2-1|.|TRBD2|TRBV6-5
TGTGCCAGCAGGGCGGGGGGGCTAGGCAATGAGCAGTTCTTC
CASRAGGLGNEQFF
>TRBJ1-1|.|.|TRBV5-1
TGCGCCAGCAGCCCCCAGACAGCGAACACTGAAGCTTTCTTT
CASSPQTANTEAFF
>TRBJ1-3|.|.|TRBV6-1
TGTGCCAGCAGTCAGGACGGAGGCTCTGGAAACACCATATATTTT
CASSQDGGSGNTIYF
>TRBJ1-4|.|TRBD1|TRBV2
TGTGCCAGCAGTGTGGACAGGGATGAAAAACTGTTTTTT
CASSVDRDEKLFF
>TRBJ2-1|.|TRBD1|TRBV11-3
TGTGCCAGCAGCGCGACCGGGACAGGTTTCTCCGAGCAGTTCTTC
CASSATGTGFSEQFF
>TRBJ2-2|.|.|TRBV13
TGTGCCAGCAACGAAAGGGGATTGAACACCGGGGAGCTGTTTTTT
CASNERGLNTGELFF
>TRBJ1-2|.|TRBD1|TRBV5-1
TGCGCCAGCAGCTTGAACAGGGGATATGGCTACACCTTC
CASSLNRGYGYTF
>TRBJ2-3|.|TRBD2|TRBV7-8
TGTGCCAGCCTAGCGGAAAGCACAGATACGCAGTATTTT
CASLAESTDTQYF
>TRBJ1-1|.|TRBD1|TRBV5-4
TGTGCCAGCAGCTTGGCGGGACAGGGGAACACTGAAGCTTTCTTT
CASSLAGQGNTEAFF
>TRBJ1-1|.|TRBD1|TRBV7-3
TGTGCCAGCAGCTCGACAGGGGTCGCAATCCCCCCCGCTGAAGCTTTCTTT
CASSSTGVAIPPAEAFF
>TRBJ1-5|.|.|TRBV4-2
TGTGCCAGCAGCCAAGATACCAGGGCCAGGGCTCAGCCCCAGCATTTT
CASSQDTRARAQPQHF
>TRBJ1-4|few|.|TRBV18
TGTGCCAGCTCACCCCTGACGGGAACGGAAAAACTGTTTTTT
CASSPLTGTEKLFF
>TRBJ1-4|.|.|TRBV6-6
TGTGCCAGCAGTTACTCTGACAGTGAAAAACTGTTTTTT
CASSYSDSEKLFF
>TRBJ2-5|.|TRBD2|TRBV15
TGTGCCACCAGCAGAGATGGGGAGGGGGAGACCCAGTACTTC
CATSRDGEGETQYF
>TRBJ2-7|.|.|TRBV5-4
TGTGCCAGCAGCTCCCCGGACTCTTCCTACGAGCAGTACTTC
CASSSPDSSYEQYF
>TRBJ2-3|few|TRBD2|TRBV28
TGTGCCAGCAGAGTAAGTGCTAGCGGGTCCCCGGATATGACCGGGCGTCTAGGTACGCAGTATTTT
CASRVSASGSPDMTGRLGTQYF
>TRBJ2-5|.|TRBD2|TRBV30
TGTGCCTGGAGCCCGGGACTAGCGGGAGGAGAGACCCAGTACTTC
CAWSPGLAGGETQYF
>TRBJ2-7|.|.|TRBV7-9
TGTTCCAGCGCCCAGGCCGACTACGAGCAGTACTTC
CSSAQADYEQYF
>TRBJ1-5|once|.|TRBV6-6
TGTGCCAGCAGTTCTAATCAGCCCCAGCATTTT
CASSSNQPQHF
>TRBJ1-2|.|TRBD1|TRBV6-5
TGTGCCAGCAGCCCGGACAGGACTAACTATGGCTACACCTTC
CASSPDRTNYGYTF
>TRBJ2-3|.|.|TRBV7-3
TGTGCCAGCAGCATCTCCACAGATACGCAGTATTTT
CASSISTDTQYF
>TRBJ1-3|.|.|TRBV28
TGTGCCAGCAGTTTTTCGGTCGGTCTAAGAGGAAACACCATATATTTT
CASSFSVGLRGNTIYF
>TRBJ1-6|few|.|TRBV11-2
TGTGCCAGCAGCCAAGAGAGCTCCTATAATTCACCCCTCCACTTT
CASSQESSYNSPLHF
>TRBJ2-5|.|TRBD2|TRBV7-9
TGTGCCAGCAGCACCCCCGGGGGGGGCGCGGGTAGAGAGACCCAGTACTTC
CASSTPGGGAGRETQYF
>TRBJ1-2|.|.|TRBV28
TGTGCCAGCCGCCGTGACAGCCAAGTTAACTATGGCTACACCTTC
CASRRDSQVNYGYTF
>TRBJ2-1|.|TRBD2|TRBV9
TGTGCCAGCAGCTCAGGTGGGCTAGCGGTCTACAATGAGCAGTTCTTC
CASSSGGLAVYNEQFF
>TRBJ1-6|.|TRBD1|TRBV10-3
TGTGCCATCAGTGAAGGGACAGGGATAATTTCACCCCTCCACTTT
CAISEGTGIISPLHF
>TRBJ2-4|once|TRBD1|TRBV15
TGTGCCACCAGCAGGGACAGGGGGCTCGTCAGCAGTCAGTACTTC
CATSRDRGLVSSQYF
>TRBJ2-1|.|.|TRBV2
TGTGCCAGCAGTCTAGGGGGGGGCACTCCCTCCTACAATGAGCAGTTCTTC
CASSLGGGTPSYNEQFF
>TRBJ2-7|.|TRBD1|TRBV6-5
TGTGCCAGCAGTTACTTACAGGGGGAGCAGTACTTC
CASSYLQGEQYF
>TRBJ2-1|.|TRBD2|TRBV28
TGTGCCAGCAGTATCCGTGGTAGCGGGGGAGCAAATGAGCAGTTCTTC
CASSIRGSGGANEQFF
>TRBJ1-6|.|.|TRBV5-1
TGCGCCTCCCAGGGCAGGGGAAATAATTCACCCCTCCACTTT
CASQGRGNNSPLHF
>TRBJ2-2|.|.|TRBV2
TGTGCCAGCAGTGGGCAGGGGATTAGAACCGGGGAGCTGTTTTTT
CASSGQGIRTGELFF
>TRBJ1-2|.|.|TRBV18
TGTGCCAGCTCACCCCGACAGGAATCCTATGGCTACACCTTC
CASSPRQESYGYTF
>TRBJ1-5|.|.|TRBV7-9
TGTTCCAGCAGCTTAGTAGGGGGAAATCAGCCCCAGCATTTT
CSSSLVGGNQPQHF
>TRBJ2-7|once|TRBD2|TRBV4-2
TGTGCCAGCAGCCAAGGACTAGCGGGAGCCTACGAGCAGTACTTC
CASSQGLAGAYEQYF
>TRBJ2-7|.|TRBD2|TRBV5-6
TGTGCCAGCAGCCCGGCGAGCGGGAGCTACGAGCAGTACTTC
CASSPASGSYEQYF
>TRBJ1-1|.|TRBD1|TRBV29-1
TGCAGCCCCTTCGGGAGGGGGCGGCGGAACACTGAAGCTTTCTTT
CSPFGRGRRNTEAFF
>TRBJ2-7|.|TRBD2|TRBV25-1
TGTGCCAGCTCCCGGGGGGGGCCATACGAGCAGTACTTC
CASSRGGPYEQYF
>TRBJ2-2|.|.|TRBV4-2
TGTGCCAGCAGCCAAAACCGGCAGCGATACACCGGGGAGCTGTTTTTT
CASSQNRQRYTGELFF
>TRBJ2-1|.|TRBD2|TRBV5-1
TGCGCCAGCAGCTTACTAGCGGGAGTCTACAATGAGCAGTTCTTC
CASSLLAGVYNEQFF
>TRBJ2-4|.|TRBD2|TRBV30
TGTGCCCGGGGGGGAATAGCCAAAAACATTCAGTACTTC
CARGGIAKNIQYF
>TRBJ2-3|.|TRBD2|TRBV5-1
TGCGCCAGCAGCTCGGGACTAGCGGGAGTCCGCACAGATACGCAGTATTTT
CASSSGLAGVRTDTQYF
>TRBJ1-5|.|TRBD1|TRBV7-8
TGTGCCAGCAGCGGGGACAGGCCGAATCAGCCCCAGCATTTT
CASSGDRPNQPQHF
>TRBJ2-6|.|TRBD2|TRBV5-1
TGCGCCAGCAGCACTACTAGCGTTGGGGCCAACGTCCTGACTTTC
CASSTTSVGANVLTF
>TRBJ1-1|.|.|TRBV27
TGTGCCAGCAGTTTGGTACAGAACACTGAAGCTTTCTTT
CASSLVQNTEAFF
>TRBJ2-1|.|.|TRBV7-2
TGTGCCAGCAGCTTAGCTTACCCGACTGGTAGACTTGAGCAGTTCTTC
CASSLAYPTGRLEQFF
>TRBJ2-2|.|TRBD2|TRBV2
TGTGCCAGCAGTGGGGGGGGAGGGACCGGGGAGCTGTTTTTT
CASSGGGGTGELFF